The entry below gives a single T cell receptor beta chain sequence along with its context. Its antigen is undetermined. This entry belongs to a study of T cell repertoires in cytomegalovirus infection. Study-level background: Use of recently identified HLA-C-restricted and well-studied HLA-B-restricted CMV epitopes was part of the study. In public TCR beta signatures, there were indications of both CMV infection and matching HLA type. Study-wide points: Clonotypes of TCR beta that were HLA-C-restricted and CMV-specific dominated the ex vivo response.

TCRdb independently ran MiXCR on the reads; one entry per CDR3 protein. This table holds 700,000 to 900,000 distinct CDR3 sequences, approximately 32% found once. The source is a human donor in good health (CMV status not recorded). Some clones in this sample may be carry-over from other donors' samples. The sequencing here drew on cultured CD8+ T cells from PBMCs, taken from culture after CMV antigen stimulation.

The CDR3 region is CASSEWTAQPQHF. The CDR3 region has the DNA TGTGCCAGCAGTGAGTGGACAGCCCAGCCCCAGCATTTT. The V and J genes are TRBV6-1 and TRBJ1-5, with D perhaps TRBD1 (6 bases). This CDR3 has 13 residues. Trimming left V 3 bases short and J 7 bases short, with 10 bases between. Germline lookup yields CDR1 MNHNS and CDR2 SASEGT.